This T cell receptor beta chain was identified in a study of T cells after yellow fever vaccination. TCRdb reanalysed the 5' RACE reads using MiXCR and keeps one entry per CDR3 protein. The sample lists around 300,000 distinct CDR3 sequences, approximately 4% seen once, with roughly 21% in the top ten. The CDR3 has 16 amino acids. In germline, CDR1 is KGHSH, CDR2 LQKENI. After removal of 2 bases from V and 2 bases from J, the junction contained 5 bases not matched to a gene. This clonotype was seen more than once but under ten times. V and J are TRBV18 and TRBJ2-2, with TRBD1 identical over 7 bases. The source of this sequence is a man aged 18 to 35 who received the YFV17D yellow fever vaccine. The sequenced sample was PBMCs, obtained 15 days after the yellow fever booster vaccination. The CDR3: CASSPGRGLNTGELFF. The CDR3 DNA follows: TGTGCCAGCTCACCAGGAAGGGGGCTTAACACCGGGGAGCTGTTTTTT.